This T cell receptor (beta chain) was retrieved from a study of regulatory T cells in long-lasting Graves disease. Overall study context: Those with persistent Graves' disease had received antithyroid drugs for over 5 years with positive TSH receptor antibodies.

V was shortened by 4 bases and J by 5 bases, with 13 bases between the two germline ends. CDR3 length equals 13 residues. CDR1 is SGHRS, CDR2 YFSETQ, per germline. Relying on iRepertoire HTBI primers and Arm-PCR of CDR3 regions, the team built TCR beta libraries. TCRdb reanalysed the multiplex PCR reads using MiXCR and keeps one entry per CDR3 protein. The table has about 420,000 distinct CDR3 sequences, around 24% seen once. This clonotype was observed a few times. Indicated time point: persistent/refractory GD, antithyroid drugs over 5 years with positive TRAb. RNA extracted from PBMCs served as the sequencing template.

The chain combines TRBV5-1 with TRBJ2-7; D is unclear. The receptor was isolated from a female donor with Graves disease. This material consisted of peripheral blood mononuclear cells (PBMCs), taken when the disease was refractory, from a patient treated with antithyroid drugs. DNA of the CDR3: TGCGCCAGCAGCCCCCCTTTATCCCACGAGCAGTACTTC. Amino acids: CASSPPLSHEQYF.